This TCR beta chain appears in the sequencing data of a study of cytomegalovirus exposure and HLA in healthy donors. Points from the study as a whole: Accurate predictions that matched the HLA-A and HLA-B alleles of most subjects were reportedly made from TCR beta sequences. Clonal expansion, a later analysis showed, was greater in HLA-associated TCR beta chains than in equally common others. Fewer N-insertions than the roughly 630-donor mean were reportedly shown by an Asian-associated ancestry cluster in a later analysis.

The CDR3 has 12 amino acids. The V gene's germline CDR1 is MNHNY and CDR2 SVGAGI (reference sequence). It was with 60 Vbeta and 13 Jbeta primers that the PCR ran. Data came from immunoSEQ multiplex PCR; TCRdb stores just in-frame clones and leaves some out. Counted here are approximately 27,000 clones, roughly 68% occurring once; the ten biggest clones make up 3.5% to 4.5%. Points on this clone: Its antigen is unknown.

Sequenced sample: PBMCs. This receptor was obtained from a woman aged 45-60 years in good health and CMV-seronegative. V gene TRBV6-6 combines with J gene TRBJ1-5; D may be TRBD1 (5 bases). Here the CDR3 DNA reads TGTGCGGGGGGTGATCCCAATCAGCCCCAGCATTTT. Residues: CAGGDPNQPQHF.